This TCR beta chain was identified during a study of T cells in localized non-small cell lung cancer. Study conclusions and caveats: Sequencing covered just one tumor region, so heterogeneity cannot be ruled out. In adjacent lung, a median roughly 57 of the top 100 tumor clones were found.

J gave up 0 bases and V 4 bases, and 3 bases lay outside the gene matches. The CDR3 length is 16 residues. The germline V gene has CDR1 SGDLS and CDR2 YYNGEE. The assay was immunoSEQ multiplex PCR, and TCRdb's table has in-frame clones only and misses some. The table shows around 41,000 clones, with around 88% occurring only once. Turning to this clone: What it binds is not known.

The chain employs TRBV9 and TRBJ2-3; TRBD2 matches 12 bases. The sequence was collected from a man between 40 and 69 years old with stage I lung adenocarcinoma. This specimen consisted of peripheral blood, obtained before any cancer treatment. CDR3 sequence: CASSTLAGGSTDTQYF. Here the CDR3 DNA reads TGTGCCAGCAGCACCCTAGCGGGAGGGAGCACAGATACGCAGTATTTT.